Presented here are 26 T cell receptor beta chains from one specimen sequenced in a study of OX40 agonist ivuxolimab in advanced cancers. Preparation of the library involved the immunoSEQ multiplex PCR assay. TCRdb provides this immuneACCESS table in a form limited to in-frame rearrangements. Some clones are lacking; in checked studies, under half of them reflect an unresolved V gene, and why the rest are absent is not known. For this sample there are approximately 44,000 clones; 80% appear just once. The leading ten clones occupy 10% of the sample. This specimen consisted of CD4+ or CD8+ T cells sorted from blood, obtained in a trial of the OX40 agonist ivuxolimab. Every receptor here comes from an adult with an advanced solid tumor such as melanoma, head and neck, liver or kidney cancer.

The rearrangement joins TRBV5-1 to TRBJ2-2; D may be TRBD2 (6 bases). The V gene's germline CDR1 is SGHRS and CDR2 YFSETQ. The CDR3 covers 15 residues. V was shortened by 4 bases and J by 2 bases, with 12 bases between the two germline ends. CDR3 DNA: TGCGCCAGCAGCCCGTCTAGCGCAAACACCGGGGAGCTGTTTTTT. Translation: CASSPSSANTGELFF.

The chain recombines TRBV29-1 with TRBJ1-1; 8 bases align to TRBD1. V was pared by 6 bases and J by 9 bases, with 6 bases of the junction left unmatched. The germline V gene has CDR1 SQVTM and CDR2 ANQGSEA. This CDR3 comprises 11 residues. CDR3 in DNA: TGCAGCGTCGTAGACAGGGGACAAGCTTTCTTT. As protein: CSVVDRGQAFF. The variable domain in full, completed from reference TRBV29-1 and TRBJ1-1, reads SAVISQKPSRDICQRGTSLTIQCQVDSQVTMMFWYRQQPGQSLTLIATANQGSEATYESGFVIDKFPISRPNLTFSTLTVSNMSPEDSSIYLCSVVDRGQAFFGQGTRLTVV.

This chain links TRBV2 with TRBJ1-1, with TRBD1 matching 7 bases. The ends lost 6 bases at V and 7 bases at J; junction bases unmatched: 5. Germline V CDR1 and CDR2: SNHLY, FYNNEI. CDR3 length: 12 amino acids. CDR3 DNA sequence: TGTGCCAGCAGGACAGGGTATGATGAAGCTTTCTTT. Protein: CASRTGYDEAFF.

This clone was recorded a few times. The chain has TRBV7-3 and TRBJ2-3; D is possibly TRBD1 (6 bases). From germline, CDR1 is SGHTA and CDR2 FQGTGA. There are 17 residues in the CDR3. The V and J ends lost 1 base and 1 base respectively, with 15 bases between them. The CDR3 loop is CASSLMRGGLGTDTQYF. CDR3 bases: TGTGCCAGCAGCTTAATGAGAGGGGGATTGGGCACAGATACGCAGTATTTT.

The V call is TRBV6-5, the J call TRBJ1-1, with TRBD1 as a possible D gene (5 bases). Per germline, CDR1 MNHEY and CDR2 SVGAGI. V was clipped by 6 bases and J by 6 bases, with 17 bases between them. The CDR3 length is 14 residues. The CDR3 sequence: CASRPAGRAAEAFF. Here the CDR3 DNA reads TGTGCCAGCAGGCCCGCAGGGAGGGCGGCTGAAGCTTTCTTT.

This rearrangement joins TRBV19 to TRBJ1-6; D unresolved. V lost 1 base and J 4 bases, leaving 11 bases between the germline ends. The V gene's germline CDR1 is LNHDA and CDR2 SQIVND (reference sequence). The CDR3 is 16 residues long. In nucleotides, the CDR3 is TGTGCCAGTAGTATAGCCGCTTGGGTGTATAATTCACCCCTCCACTTT. This encodes CASSIAAWVYNSPLHF.

The chain combines TRBV4-1 with TRBJ2-5, with D tentatively TRBD2 (6 bases). Trimming removed 2 bases at V and 5 bases at J, with 21 bases between. CDR1 and CDR2 (germline): MGHRA, YSYEKL. The CDR3 totals 17 residues. This CDR3 is CASSQSRVEAGRETQYF. The CDR3, as DNA: TGCGCCAGCAGCCAATCTCGGGTCGAGGCGGGACGGGAGACCCAGTACTTC.

V and J are TRBV5-1 and TRBJ2-3, with 10 bases matching TRBD1. This CDR3 spans 16 amino acids. The V gene end was trimmed by 0 bases and the J gene end by 5 bases; junction bases not matched to a gene: 6. Germline CDR1 is SGHRS and CDR2 is YFSETQ. The CDR3 region is CASSLVGTGAGDTQYF. The CDR3 bases are TGCGCCAGCAGCTTGGTCGGGACAGGGGCGGGAGATACGCAGTATTTT.

The chain combines TRBV19 with TRBJ2-3, with 7 nucleotides matching TRBD2. Losses at the gene ends were 3 bases for V and 3 bases for J; bases not matched to a gene: 6. CDR1 and CDR2 from the germline V gene are LNHDA and SQIVND (reference sequence). CDR3 length: 15 residues. The CDR3 spells CASSIPAGSTDTQYF. The CDR3 DNA follows: TGTGCCAGTAGTATCCCAGCGGGAAGTACAGATACGCAGTATTTT.

The rearrangement uses TRBV6-5 and TRBJ2-2; TRBD2 is a possible D gene (5 bases). The CDR3 runs to 14 residues. CDR1 and CDR2 (germline): MNHEY, SVGAGI. V dropped 6 bases and J dropped 2 bases, with 10 bases sitting between them. DNA of the CDR3: TGTGCCAGCAGGAGGGTCAGTAACACCGGGGAGCTGTTTTTT. This encodes CASRRVSNTGELFF.

The gene calls are TRBV7-9 and TRBJ1-4, with 10 nucleotides matching TRBD1. CDR3 length equals 18 residues. The V segment lost 5 bases and the J segment 6 bases; nucleotides outside the gene matches: 15. Germline loops: CDR1 SEHNR, CDR2 FQNEAQ (reference sequence). This CDR3 reads CASSTYRDRGVGDEKLFF. The CDR3 DNA sequence: TGTGCCAGCAGCACGTACAGGGACAGGGGAGTTGGGGATGAAAAACTGTTTTTT.

The rearrangement joins TRBV28 to TRBJ2-7; perhaps TRBD2 as D (5 bases). Germline V lookup: CDR1 MDHEN, CDR2 SYDVKM. The CDR3 sequence is 13 residues long. Trimming cost V 7 bases and J 2 bases, with 12 bases left between them. The CDR3 DNA reads TGTGCCAGCAATCGGAGAGGGCCCTACGAGCAGTACTTC. It specifies CASNRRGPYEQYF. Looking up the rest from reference TRBV28 and TRBJ2-7 gives the full variable domain: DVKVTQSSRYLVKRTGEKVFLECVQDMDHENMFWYRQDPGLGLRLIYFSYDVKMKEKGDIPEGYSVSREKKERFSLILESASTNQTSMYLCASNRRGPYEQYFGPGTRLTVT.

This clone was counted between two and nine times. The chain is built from TRBV30 and TRBJ1-4; D not resolved. The CDR3 sequence is 13 residues long. Germline CDR1 and CDR2: GTSNPN and SVGIG (reference sequence). Trimming stripped 3 bases from V and 4 bases from J, with 9 bases between. CDR3 residues: CAWRPPNNEKLFF. As DNA, the CDR3 is TGTGCCTGGAGGCCCCCGAATAATGAAAAACTGTTTTTT.

This sequence joins TRBV5-1 and TRBJ2-5, with a tentative D call TRBD1 (7 bases). Germline V gene lookup returns CDR1 SGHRS and CDR2 YFSETQ. The germline V and J ends were trimmed by 0 bases and 1 base, with 13 bases remaining between them. There are 16 residues in the CDR3. DNA of the CDR3: TGCGCCAGCAGCTTGGCCGGAGGGACAGCCCAAGAGACCCAGTACTTC. Protein: CASSLAGGTAQETQYF.

The chain joins TRBV5-1 to TRBJ2-7; maybe TRBD1 (5 bases). The CDR3 spans 16 residues. Trimming removed 2 bases from V and 2 bases from J, with 17 bases in between. Germline assignment: CDR1 SGHRS and CDR2 YFSETQ. CDR3 DNA: TGCGCCAGCAGCTTCGAAGGGGTAGTAGGGACCTACGAGCAGTACTTC. Amino acids: CASSFEGVVGTYEQYF.

This chain connects TRBV30 to TRBJ2-5, with D maybe TRBD2 (5 bases). The V gene lost 6 bases and the J gene lost 4 bases, with 15 bases spanning the gap. CDR1 is GTSNPN and CDR2 is SVGIG in the germline V gene (reference sequence). The CDR3 runs to 13 residues. CDR3 DNA sequence: TGTGCCTGCCTTCCTAGCAGCCGAGAGACCCAGTACTTC. Translation: CACLPSSRETQYF.

The chain recombines TRBV6-1 with TRBJ2-1; D gene ambiguous. V was trimmed by 7 bases and J by 1 base, leaving 5 bases between them. CDR1 and CDR2 (germline): MNHNS, SASEGT. This CDR3 is 12 amino acids long. Written as DNA, the CDR3 is TGTGCCAGCACTGAGTCCTACAATGAGCAGTTCTTC. The encoded protein is CASTESYNEQFF.

The genes are TRBV9 and TRBJ2-1; TRBD2 matches at 12 bases. The CDR3 runs 16 residues. Germline-derived CDR1 and CDR2 are SGDLS and YYNGEE. V shed 1 base and J 8 bases; nucleotides not matched to a gene: 7. CDR3 loop: CASSVRGLAGGDEQFF. The CDR3 DNA sequence: TGTGCCAGCAGCGTAAGAGGCCTAGCGGGAGGGGATGAGCAGTTCTTC.

This chain links TRBV6-6 with TRBJ1-2, with D perhaps TRBD1 (5 bases). The V end lost 8 bases, the J end lost 5 bases, and 15 bases lay between the germline ends. CDR3 length: 13 amino acids. Germline-derived CDR1 and CDR2 are MNHNY and SVGAGI (reference sequence). The CDR3 sequence is CASRDRNFYGYTF. The CDR3 DNA is TGTGCCAGCCGTGACAGAAATTTTTATGGCTACACCTTC.

The chain carries TRBV4-1 and TRBJ2-5, with D unresolved. Trimming removed 0 bases from V and 4 bases from J, with 0 bases in between. This CDR3 spans 11 amino acids. Germline lookup yields CDR1 MGHRA and CDR2 YSYEKL. The CDR3 coding sequence is TGCGCCAGCAGCCAAGAAGAGACCCAGTACTTC. Translation: CASSQEETQYF.

V is TRBV7-2 and J is TRBJ2-1; 9 positions agree with TRBD2. The CDR3 extends over 17 amino acids. The ends lost 1 base at V and 7 bases at J; junction bases unmatched: 11. From germline, CDR1 is SGHTA and CDR2 FQGNSA. In DNA form, the CDR3 reads TGTGCCAGCAGCTTAGGGGTCCTAGCGGGAATTGGTAATGAGCAGTTCTTC. Amino acids: CASSLGVLAGIGNEQFF.

V usage is TRBV5-1 and J usage is TRBJ1-1; D uncertain. The germline gives CDR1 SGHRS, CDR2 YFSETQ. The CDR3 spans 14 residues. V lost 0 bases and J 1 base, leaving 7 bases between the germline ends. The CDR3 region has the DNA TGCGCCAGCAGCTTGGCAACGGGGAACACTGAAGCTTTCTTT. This gives the protein CASSLATGNTEAFF.

This clone was picked up one time. The chain links TRBV7-8 to TRBJ1-1, with D unclear. The germline V gene has CDR1 SGHVS and CDR2 FQNEAQ. This CDR3 has 12 residues. CDR3 nucleotides: TGTGCAAGTATGACGGTGAACACTGAAGCTTTCTTT. As protein: CASMTVNTEAFF.

V usage is TRBV6-6 and J usage is TRBJ2-7; 8 nucleotides match TRBD1. This CDR3 contains 15 residues. The germline gives CDR1 MNHNY, CDR2 SVGAGI (reference sequence). Trimming took 2 bases from V and 0 from J; bases not matched to a gene: 3. Written as DNA, the CDR3 is TGTGCCAGCAGTTACACAGGGGGAAGCTCCTACGAGCAGTACTTC. Protein sequence: CASSYTGGSSYEQYF.

The chain employs TRBV11-2 and TRBJ2-2; TRBD1 agrees at 7 bases. In germline, CDR1 is SGHAT, CDR2 FQNNGV. The CDR3 spans 17 residues. V trimming: 5 bases; J trimming: 1 base; junction bases outside the gene matches: 10. The CDR3: CASSALRGQENTGELFF. In DNA form, the CDR3 reads TGTGCCAGCAGCGCCCTTCGAGGACAGGAGAACACCGGGGAGCTGTTTTTT.

This clone was seen a few times. The V call is TRBV27, the J call TRBJ1-2, with D maybe TRBD1 (6 bases). The CDR3 spans 13 residues. The germline V gene has CDR1 MNHEY and CDR2 SMNVEV (reference sequence). V dropped 2 bases and J dropped 7 bases, with 11 bases sitting between them. The chain's CDR3 is CASSLGRGSGYTF. CDR3 DNA sequence: TGTGCCAGCAGTTTAGGCAGGGGAAGTGGCTACACCTTC.